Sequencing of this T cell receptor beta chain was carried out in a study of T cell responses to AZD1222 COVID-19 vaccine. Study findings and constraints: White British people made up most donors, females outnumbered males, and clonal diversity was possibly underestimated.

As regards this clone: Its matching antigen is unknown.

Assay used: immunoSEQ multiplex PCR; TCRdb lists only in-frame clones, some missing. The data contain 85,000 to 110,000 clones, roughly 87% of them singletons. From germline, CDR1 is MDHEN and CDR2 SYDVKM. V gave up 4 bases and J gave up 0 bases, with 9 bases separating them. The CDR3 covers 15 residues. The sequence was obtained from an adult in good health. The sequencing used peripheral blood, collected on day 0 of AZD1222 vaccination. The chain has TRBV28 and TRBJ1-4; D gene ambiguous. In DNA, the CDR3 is TGTGCCAGCAGTTACAGAGGAGCAACTAATGAAAAACTGTTTTTT. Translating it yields CASSYRGATNEKLFF.